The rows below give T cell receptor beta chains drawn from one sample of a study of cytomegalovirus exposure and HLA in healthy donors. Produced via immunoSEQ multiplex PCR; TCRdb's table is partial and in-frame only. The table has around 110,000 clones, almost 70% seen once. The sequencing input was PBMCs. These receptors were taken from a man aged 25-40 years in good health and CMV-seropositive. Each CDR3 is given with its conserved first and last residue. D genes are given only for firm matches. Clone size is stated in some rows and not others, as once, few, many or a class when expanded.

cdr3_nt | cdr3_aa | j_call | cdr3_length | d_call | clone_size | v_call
TGTGCCGGACACAGGGGGCGGTTGAACACCGGGGAGCTGTTTTTT | CAGHRGRLNTGELFF | TRBJ2-2 | 15 | TRBD1 | NA | TRBV2
TGTGCCAGCAGCGTGGGACAGGCCTCCTACGAGCAGTACTTC | CASSVGQASYEQYF | TRBJ2-7 | 14 | TRBD1 | once | TRBV9
TGTGCCAGCACAGGACAGGCTTCGCAGTATTTT | CASTGQASQYF | TRBJ2-3 | 11 | TRBD1 | once | TRBV28
TGCGCCAGCAGCTTGTGGGGGGAAGCTGGAGATACGCAGTATTTT | CASSLWGEAGDTQYF | TRBJ2-3 | 15 | NA | few | TRBV5-1
TGTGCCACCAGCAGAGGAGGGGAGGGTACGCAGCCCCAGCATTTT | CATSRGGEGTQPQHF | TRBJ1-5 | 15 | NA | few | TRBV15
TGCGCCAGCAGCCGTGACCGGGGCTATAATTCACCCCTCCACTTT | CASSRDRGYNSPLHF | TRBJ1-6 | 15 | NA | few | TRBV5-1
TGTGCCAGCAGCTATCAGGGAAGAAACACCATATATTTT | CASSYQGRNTIYF | TRBJ1-3 | 13 | NA | few | TRBV5-8
TGTGCCAGCAGCTTAGCTCCCTCGTACCTAGCGGGAGGTCCCTCCACAGATACGCAGTATTTT | CASSLAPSYLAGGPSTDTQYF | TRBJ2-3 | 21 | TRBD2 | NA | TRBV7-2
TGCGCCAGCAGTTACAGGGTGGATAACTATGGCTACACCTTC | CASSYRVDNYGYTF | TRBJ1-2 | 14 | NA | once | TRBV5-1
TGTGCCAGCAGCGTAGCTGCAGGAGATACGCAGTATTTT | CASSVAAGDTQYF | TRBJ2-3 | 13 | NA | NA | TRBV9